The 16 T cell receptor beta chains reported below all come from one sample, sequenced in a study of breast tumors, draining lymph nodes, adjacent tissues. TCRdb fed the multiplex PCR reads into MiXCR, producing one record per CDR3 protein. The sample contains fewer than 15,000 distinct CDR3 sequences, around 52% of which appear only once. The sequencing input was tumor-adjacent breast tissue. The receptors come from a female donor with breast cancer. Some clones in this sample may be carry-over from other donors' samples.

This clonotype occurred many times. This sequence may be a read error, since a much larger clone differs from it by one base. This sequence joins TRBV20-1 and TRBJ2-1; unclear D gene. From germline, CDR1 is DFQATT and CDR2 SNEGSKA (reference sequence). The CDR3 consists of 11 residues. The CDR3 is CSATNPDEQSF. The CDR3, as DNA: TGCAGTGCCACGAACCCGGACGAGCAGTCCTTC.

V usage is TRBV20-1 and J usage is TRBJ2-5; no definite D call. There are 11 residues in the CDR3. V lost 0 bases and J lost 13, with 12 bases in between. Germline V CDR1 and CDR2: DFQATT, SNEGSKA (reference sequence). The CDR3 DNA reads TGCAGTGCTAGAGACCCCCCGCACACGTACTTC. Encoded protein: CSARDPPHTYF.

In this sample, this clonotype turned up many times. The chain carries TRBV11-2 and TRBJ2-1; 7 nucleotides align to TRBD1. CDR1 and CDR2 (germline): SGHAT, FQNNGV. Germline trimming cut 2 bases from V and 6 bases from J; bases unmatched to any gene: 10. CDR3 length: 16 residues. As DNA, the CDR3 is TGTGCCAGCAGCTTAAGGGGGCTGGGGATCCTCAATGAGCAGTTCTTC. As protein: CASSLRGLGILNEQFF. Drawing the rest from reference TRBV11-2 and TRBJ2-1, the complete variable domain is EAGVAQSPRYKIIEKRQSVAFWCNPISGHATLYWYQQILGQGPKLLIQFQNNGVVDDSQLPKDRFSAERLKGVDSTLKIQPAKLEDSAVYLCASSLRGLGILNEQFFGPGTRLTVL.

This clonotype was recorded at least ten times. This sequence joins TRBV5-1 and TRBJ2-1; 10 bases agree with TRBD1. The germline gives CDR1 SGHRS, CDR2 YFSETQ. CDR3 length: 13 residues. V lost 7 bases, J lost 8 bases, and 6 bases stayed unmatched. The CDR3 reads CASGAGQGDEQFF. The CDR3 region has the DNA TGCGCCAGCGGCGCAGGACAGGGGGATGAGCAGTTCTTC.

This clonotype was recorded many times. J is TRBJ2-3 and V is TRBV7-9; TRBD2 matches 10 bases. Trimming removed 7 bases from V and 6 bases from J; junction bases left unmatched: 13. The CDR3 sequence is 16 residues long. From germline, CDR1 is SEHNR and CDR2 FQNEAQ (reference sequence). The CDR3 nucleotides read TGTGCCAGCAAAACCCCCCGGACTAGCGGATTGGATACGCAGTATTTT. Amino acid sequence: CASKTPRTSGLDTQYF.

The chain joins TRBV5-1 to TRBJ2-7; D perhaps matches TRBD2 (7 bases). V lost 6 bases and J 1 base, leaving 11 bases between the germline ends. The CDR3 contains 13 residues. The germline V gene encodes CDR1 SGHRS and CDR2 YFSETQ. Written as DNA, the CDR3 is TGCGCCAGCATGGGGGGGCGATCCTACGAGCAGTACTTC. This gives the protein CASMGGRSYEQYF.

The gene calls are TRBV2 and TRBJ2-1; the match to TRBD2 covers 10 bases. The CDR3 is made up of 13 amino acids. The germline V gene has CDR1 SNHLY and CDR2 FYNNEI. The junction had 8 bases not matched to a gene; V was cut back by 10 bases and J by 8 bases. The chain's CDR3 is CAIRASGGDEQFF. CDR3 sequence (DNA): TGTGCCATCAGGGCTAGCGGGGGTGATGAGCAGTTCTTC. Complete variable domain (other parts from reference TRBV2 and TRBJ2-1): EPEVTQTPSHQVTQMGQEVILRCVPISNHLYFYWYRQILGQKVEFLVSFYNNEISEKSEIFDDQFSVERPDGSNFTLKIRSTKLEDSAMYFCAIRASGGDEQFFGPGTRLTVL.

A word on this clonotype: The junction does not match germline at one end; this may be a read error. Here the CDR3 DNA reads TGTGCCAGCAGCCCCACTGGACTAGCGGGGGGCTCCCACAATGAGCAGTTCTTC. Translation: CASSPTGLAGGSHNEQFF. This chain connects TRBV7-3 to TRBJ2-1; 14 bases match TRBD2. The CDR3 extends over 18 amino acids. Germline CDR1 and CDR2: SGHTA and FQGTGA.

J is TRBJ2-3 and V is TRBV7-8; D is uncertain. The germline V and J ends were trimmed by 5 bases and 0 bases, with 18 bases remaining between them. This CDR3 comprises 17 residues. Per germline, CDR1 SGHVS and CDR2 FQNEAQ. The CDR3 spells CASSLQKGPYSTDTQYF. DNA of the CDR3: TGTGCCAGCAGCCTCCAAAAAGGGCCTTATAGCACAGATACGCAGTATTTT.

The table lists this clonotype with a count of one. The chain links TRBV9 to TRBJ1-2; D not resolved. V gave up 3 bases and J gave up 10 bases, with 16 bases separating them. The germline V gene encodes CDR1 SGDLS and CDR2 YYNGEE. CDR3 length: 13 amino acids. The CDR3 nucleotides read TGTGCCAGCAGCGGATGGACGTTTGAAGTCTACACCTTC. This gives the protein CASSGWTFEVYTF.

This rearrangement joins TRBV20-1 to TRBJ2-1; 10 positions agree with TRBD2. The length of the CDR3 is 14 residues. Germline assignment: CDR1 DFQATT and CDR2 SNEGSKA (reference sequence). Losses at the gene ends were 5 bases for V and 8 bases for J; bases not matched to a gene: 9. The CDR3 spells CSAVAGGLADEQFF. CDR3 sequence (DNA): TGCAGTGCTGTAGCGGGAGGCCTTGCCGATGAGCAGTTCTTC.

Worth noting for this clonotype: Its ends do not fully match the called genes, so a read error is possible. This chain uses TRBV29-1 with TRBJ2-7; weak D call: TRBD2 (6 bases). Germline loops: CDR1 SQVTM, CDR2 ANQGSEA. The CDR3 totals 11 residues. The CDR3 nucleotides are TGCGGCGTTGAGGGAGGCTACGAGCAGTACTTC. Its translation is CGVEGGYEQYF.

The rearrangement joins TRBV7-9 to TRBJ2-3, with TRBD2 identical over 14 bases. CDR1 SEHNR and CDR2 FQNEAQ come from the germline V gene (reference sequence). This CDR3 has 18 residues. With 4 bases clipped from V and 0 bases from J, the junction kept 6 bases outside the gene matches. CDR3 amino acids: CASSSWTSGGTSTDTQYF. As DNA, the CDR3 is TGTGCCAGCAGCTCCTGGACTAGCGGGGGGACTAGCACAGATACGCAGTATTTT. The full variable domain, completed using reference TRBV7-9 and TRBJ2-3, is DTGVSQNPRHKITKRGQNVTFRCDPISEHNRLYWYRQTLGQGPEFLTYFQNEAQLEKSRLLSDRFSAERPKGSFSTLEIQRTEQGDSAMYLCASSSWTSGGTSTDTQYFGPGTRLTVL.

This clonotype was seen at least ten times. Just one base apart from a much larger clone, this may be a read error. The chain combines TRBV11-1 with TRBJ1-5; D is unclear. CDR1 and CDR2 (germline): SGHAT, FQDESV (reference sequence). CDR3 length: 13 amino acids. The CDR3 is CASSLGLNPPQHF. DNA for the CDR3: TGTGCCAGCAGCCTAGGGTTAAATCCGCCCCAGCATTTT.

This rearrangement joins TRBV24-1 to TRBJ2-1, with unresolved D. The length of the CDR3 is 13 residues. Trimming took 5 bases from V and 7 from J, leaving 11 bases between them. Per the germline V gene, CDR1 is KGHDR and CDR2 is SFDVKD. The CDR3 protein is CATSGSGLNEQFF. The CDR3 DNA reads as TGTGCCACCAGTGGTTCAGGTCTTAATGAGCAGTTCTTC.

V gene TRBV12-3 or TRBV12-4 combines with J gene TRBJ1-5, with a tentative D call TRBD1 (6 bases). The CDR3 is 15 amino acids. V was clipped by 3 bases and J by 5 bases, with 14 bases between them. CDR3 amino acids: CASSFRAGGHQPQHF. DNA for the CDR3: TGTGCCAGCAGTTTCCGTGCGGGGGGGCATCAGCCCCAGCATTTT.